The 15 T cell receptor beta chains below come from one sample, sequenced in a study of shared clonotypes between healthy human individuals. CD8 cells classed as naive were CD45RO-negative and positively selected for CCR7, excluding terminally differentiated effector memory CD45RA+ cells. TCRdb's table, derived via immunoSEQ multiplex PCR, lists solely in-frame clones and lacks some. This sample carries more than 2 million clones, approximately 92% of them seen once, and the ten largest clones take over 1.5%. Sequenced: naive CD8+ T cells from PBMCs. Receptors were obtained from a man younger than 35 in good health. Some clones in this sample may be carry-over from other donors' samples.

The sample holds one count of this clone. This chain uses TRBV27 with TRBJ2-1; maybe TRBD1 (6 bases). This CDR3 contains 12 residues. Trimming took off 8 bases at V and 4 bases at J, with 9 bases between the two ends. The germline V gene has CDR1 MNHEY and CDR2 SMNVEV (reference sequence). The CDR3 here is CASRTVYNEQFF. The CDR3, as DNA: TGTGCCAGCCGGACAGTGTACAATGAGCAGTTCTTC.

The V call is TRBV9, the J call TRBJ2-7, with D maybe TRBD2 (6 bases). The V gene lost 0 bases and the J gene lost 6 bases, with 16 bases spanning the gap. Looked up from germline, CDR1 is SGDLS and CDR2 is YYNGEE. There are 15 residues in the CDR3. This chain's CDR3 is CASSVAEGYGGEQYF. In nucleotides, the CDR3 is TGTGCCAGCAGCGTAGCCGAGGGATACGGGGGCGAGCAGTACTTC.

This clone has just one count. The chain has TRBV27 and TRBJ1-5; D is ambiguous. The CDR3 is 16 amino acids. Germline V gives CDR1 MNHEY, CDR2 SMNVEV (reference sequence). V was pared by 2 bases and J by 2 bases, with 13 bases between. The CDR3 DNA sequence: TGTGCCAGCAGTTTAATGAACGGCATGGGCAATCAGCCCCAGCATTTT. It codes for CASSLMNGMGNQPQHF.

The CDR3 loop reads CASRSLAGYDNEQFF. The CDR3 DNA reads as TGTGCCAGCAGATCACTAGCGGGTTATGACAATGAGCAGTTCTTC. The rearrangement uses TRBV6-4 and TRBJ2-1; TRBD2 aligns across 9 bases. CDR3 size: 15 residues. Losses at the gene ends were 6 bases for V and 5 bases for J; bases not matched to a gene: 8. Germline CDR1 reads MRHNA; CDR2 reads SNTAGT.

This chain connects TRBV2 to TRBJ2-1; 8 nucleotides align to TRBD2. Germline V gives CDR1 SNHLY, CDR2 FYNNEI. The CDR3 runs to 16 residues. V was pared by 10 bases and J by 8 bases, with 19 bases of the junction left unmatched. The CDR3 DNA reads as TGTGCCATCCCGGGCGGGGCTAGCGGGCGCGCGGATGAGCAGTTCTTC. Encoded protein: CAIPGGASGRADEQFF.

The chain uses TRBV7-9 and TRBJ1-2, with no clear D. With 7 bases removed from V and 7 bases from J, the gap between germline ends came to 16 bases. The CDR3 is 13 residues long. Per germline, CDR1 SEHNR and CDR2 FQNEAQ (reference sequence). CDR3 sequence: CASTMEVFVGYTF. The CDR3, as DNA: TGTGCCAGCACGATGGAGGTGTTCGTTGGCTACACCTTC.

The count of this clone is one. The chain couples TRBV4-1 to TRBJ1-1, with unresolved D. Trimming pared 0 bases from V and 6 bases from J, leaving 20 bases between. The CDR3 spans 17 residues. CDR1 and CDR2 from the germline V gene are MGHRA and YSYEKL. The CDR3 nucleotides read TGCGCCAGCAGCCAAGACCAAGATACCTTTTTGGGCGCTGAAGCTTTCTTT. Protein sequence: CASSQDQDTFLGAEAFF.

J is TRBJ2-7 and V is TRBV27, with 9 bases that match TRBD1. The V gene end was trimmed by 6 bases and the J gene end by 3 bases; junction bases not matched to a gene: 9. Germline CDR1 MNHEY, CDR2 SMNVEV (reference sequence). The CDR3 runs 15 residues. The CDR3 reads CASRPRPGQGYEQYF. CDR3 nucleotide sequence: TGTGCCAGCAGGCCAAGGCCGGGACAGGGCTACGAGCAGTACTTC.

The chain uses TRBV11-2 and TRBJ2-7; TRBD2 is a possible D gene (6 bases). V was cut by 1 base and J by 2 bases, with 9 bases left in between. Looked up from germline, CDR1 is SGHAT and CDR2 is FQNNGV. CDR3 size: 14 residues. The CDR3 DNA follows: TGTGCCAGCAGCTTAGGACGGAGGGCCTACGAGCAGTACTTC. Translation gives CASSLGRRAYEQYF.

The chain is built from TRBV5-3 and TRBJ2-7, with TRBD2 matching over 9 bases. TRBV5-3 is labeled an ORF, and its function is uncertain. This CDR3 is 16 amino acids long. With 0 bases clipped from V and 0 bases from J, the junction kept 4 bases outside the gene matches. CDR3 protein: CARSLGSGRTSYEQYF. CDR3 coding DNA: TGTGCCAGAAGCTTGGGGAGCGGGAGGACCTCCTACGAGCAGTACTTC.

This clone was counted once. The genes are TRBV6-5 and TRBJ2-7, with D uncertain. The CDR3 runs 13 residues. V was cut by 2 bases and J by 5 bases, with 10 bases left in between. Germline CDR1 reads MNHEY; CDR2 reads SVGAGI. The CDR3 DNA reads as TGTGCCAGCAGTTACCCGGACCAAAACGAGCAGTACTTC. Amino acid sequence: CASSYPDQNEQYF.

This clone was seen a few times. The chain uses TRBV7-9 and TRBJ1-1; D call uncertain. This CDR3 is built from 14 residues. Germline CDR1 is SEHNR and CDR2 is FQNEAQ (reference sequence). V lost 7 bases and J 4 bases, leaving 16 bases between the germline ends. The CDR3 sequence: CASIRGRGATEAFF. The CDR3 DNA reads TGTGCCAGCATCCGGGGTCGGGGAGCCACTGAAGCTTTCTTT.

The rearrangement uses TRBV19 and TRBJ1-1; D uncertain. Germline CDR1 is LNHDA and CDR2 is SQIVND (reference sequence). This CDR3 is 16 amino acids long. V dropped 0 bases and J dropped 0 bases, with 11 bases sitting between them. CDR3 DNA: TGTGCCAGTAGTATAGATCTGGAGTCCATGAACACTGAAGCTTTCTTT. It is translated as CASSIDLESMNTEAFF.

The chain recombines TRBV4-3 with TRBJ2-7, with TRBD2 as a possible D gene (5 bases). V was cut by 4 bases and J by 5 bases, with 12 bases left in between. The CDR3 is 13 residues long. Germline CDR1 LGHNA, CDR2 YSLEER. The CDR3 nucleotides read TGCGCCAGCAGCCGAACACTAGTGGACGAGCAGTACTTC. It specifies CASSRTLVDEQYF.

The V call is TRBV5-6, the J call TRBJ1-1; tentative D call: TRBD1 (5 bases). Germline lookup yields CDR1 SGHDT and CDR2 YYEEEE. The CDR3 has 13 residues. Trimming took 4 bases from V and 4 from J, leaving 11 bases between them. DNA of the CDR3: TGTGCCAGCAGCCCCGGGACGGTCACTGAAGCTTTCTTT. Its translation: CASSPGTVTEAFF.